This paragraph covers one T cell receptor (beta chain) sequence. Its cognate antigen is unknown. The sample originates from a study of T cell responses to AZD1222 COVID-19 vaccine. Whole-study results and caveats: At study baseline, merely several AZD1222 recipients were seropositive.

CDR1 is SGDLS, CDR2 YYNGEE, per germline. This CDR3 comprises 15 residues. The trim removed 0 bases at V and 7 bases at J, leaving 8 bases unmatched. Sequencing used immunoSEQ multiplex PCR; TCRdb keeps in-frame clones, though not all of them. Of 65,000 to 80,000 clones in the sample, about four fifths are singletons; the top ten hold approximately 1.2%. The specimen was peripheral blood, collected 28 days after the second AZD1222 dose. This TCR was sampled from an adult who received the AZD1222 COVID-19 vaccine. The rearrangement links TRBV9 to TRBJ1-2; 8 nucleotides match TRBD1. CDR3: CASSVALDRASGYTF. The CDR3 DNA sequence: TGTGCCAGCAGCGTAGCCCTGGACAGGGCTAGTGGCTACACCTTC.